This note documents a single T cell receptor (beta chain) sequence. The sample belongs to a study of T-cell reconstitution after alpha-beta-depleted transplantation in children. This sample's TCRbeta library carried unique molecular identifier barcodes. TCRdb reprocessed the PCR reads via MiXCR and lists one record per CDR3 protein. The sample contains about 440,000 distinct CDR3 sequences, over 40% of which appear only once. This TCR was sampled from a girl aged 2-9 years with aplastic anemia, due to receive a stem cell transplant. The sequencing used PBMCs, collected before TCRalphabeta/CD19-depleted stem cell transplant.

CDR3 region: CASSSPTGGGETQYF. The CDR3, as DNA: TGCGCCAGCAGTTCCCCGACAGGGGGAGGAGAGACCCAGTACTTC. The gene calls are TRBV5-1 and TRBJ2-5, with 9 bases aligning to TRBD1. The V and J ends lost 5 bases and 4 bases, in that order; junction bases with no gene match: 9. Germline CDR1 is SGHRS and CDR2 is YFSETQ. CDR3 length: 15 residues.